These T cell receptor beta chains were read from a single sample in a study of T cell responses to AZD1222 COVID-19 vaccine. The table came from immunoSEQ multiplex PCR; TCRdb's copy has only in-frame clones and leaves some out. The table has approximately 100,000 clones, around 91% seen once. This sample comprised peripheral blood, obtained 28 days after the second AZD1222 dose. Source of these receptors: an adult who received the AZD1222 COVID-19 vaccine. Each CDR3 is given with its conserved first and last residue.

TRBV4-1	16	TRBJ1-6	CASSQVESGDNSPLHF
TRBV6-1	15	TRBJ2-7	CASSSGQGRAYEQYF
TRBV6-5	15	TRBJ2-1	CASRAGTGGRGEQFF
TRBV9	16	TRBJ1-3	CASSVSGSTGGNTIYF
TRBV4-1	16	TRBJ2-7	CASSQGGLDRGHEQYF
TRBV30	15	TRBJ1-5	CAWSVRGDGNQPQHF
TRBV6-2/TRBV6-3	13	TRBJ2-2	CASSYPRPGELFF
TRBV27	14	TRBJ1-6	CASSFYGLRSPLHF
TRBV18	15	TRBJ1-2	CASSPRTGGNYGYTF
TRBV9	14	TRBJ1-1	CASSSTSTGTGKIF
TRBV9	15	TRBJ2-1	CASSPRTSGGNEQFF
TRBV5-4	16	TRBJ2-1	CASSLGGSVPYNEQFF
TRBV7-2	15	TRBJ2-7	CASSSPLDGSYEQYF
TRBV19	14	TRBJ1-2	CASSIGVGNYGYTF
TRBV19	17	TRBJ2-2	CATRAPSGGRDTGELFF
TRBV7-2	15	TRBJ1-1	CASSSPRTGNTEAFF
TRBV11-2	16	TRBJ1-3	CASSLVAGGSGNTIYF
TRBV9	13	TRBJ2-5	CASRTGTIETQYF
TRBV7-9	15	TRBJ2-2	CASNPFPRDTGELFF
TRBV29-1	16	TRBJ1-4	CSVRDGAWATNEKLFF
TRBV7-8	12	TRBJ2-3	CASSSHVDTQYF
TRBV10-3	13	TRBJ2-1	CAISGTSAWEQFF
TRBV9	15	TRBJ1-2	CASSAADSSVYGYTF
TRBV5-1	14	TRBJ2-6	CASSSGSGANVLTF
TRBV9	17	TRBJ2-2	CASSVLGGLARTGELFF